Each of the 26 T cell receptor beta chains below was sequenced from the same sample in a study of cytomegalovirus exposure and HLA in healthy donors. The study ran its PCR with 60 Vbeta and 13 Jbeta primers. The protocol was immunoSEQ multiplex PCR, while the TCRdb copy is restricted to in-frame clones and leaves out a portion. In total, the table holds about 200,000 clones. Sequencing was performed on PBMCs. The source of these receptors is a man in his thirties or forties in good health and CMV-seronegative.

The rearrangement uses TRBV7-2 and TRBJ2-7; D gene uncertain. CDR1 and CDR2 from the germline V gene are SGHTA and FQGNSA. This CDR3 has 15 residues. V lost 0 bases and J lost 0, with 9 bases in between. CDR3 in DNA: TGTGCCAGCAGCTTAGCGGCCCGCAGCTCCTACGAGCAGTACTTC. Amino acid sequence: CASSLAARSSYEQYF.

The V and J genes are TRBV5-1 and TRBJ1-2; 7 positions agree with TRBD1. J was trimmed by 7 bases and V by 2 bases; bases with no gene match: 17. The CDR3 is 17 residues long. Looked up from germline, CDR1 is SGHRS and CDR2 is YFSETQ. As DNA, the CDR3 is TGCGCCAGCAGCTTAGATGGCGTGGACAGGAGTTTTCGTGGCTACACCTTC. It encodes CASSLDGVDRSFRGYTF.

This sequence joins TRBV30 and TRBJ2-5; 8 nucleotides align to TRBD2. The end of the DNA is better explained by TRBJ2-7, so the J call may be wrong. The CDR3 has 15 residues. Per germline, CDR1 GTSNPN and CDR2 SVGIG (reference sequence). In DNA, the CDR3 is TGTGCCTGGATTAGGAATAGCGGGGTCTCCTACGAGCAGTACTTC. Translated: CAWIRNSGVSYEQYF.

J is TRBJ2-5 and V is TRBV27, with 9 bases lining up with TRBD2. The DNA end is a closer match to TRBJ2-7, so the J assignment may be wrong. This CDR3 comprises 17 residues. Germline V lookup: CDR1 MNHEY, CDR2 SMNVEV (reference sequence). The CDR3 DNA reads as TGTGCCAGCAGTTTAACTGGGGGGCTAGCGGGGCCCTACGAGCAGTACTTC. Amino acids: CASSLTGGLAGPYEQYF.

The chain employs TRBV11-3 and TRBJ2-5; 7 bases are a match to TRBD1. Germline V lookup: CDR1 SGHNT, CDR2 YENEEA. CDR3 size: 17 residues. The V and J ends lost 4 bases and 4 bases, in that order; junction bases with no gene match: 15. The chain's CDR3 is CASSSPTGNVTAETQYF. Written as DNA, the CDR3 is TGTGCCAGCAGCTCACCGACAGGGAACGTAACCGCAGAGACCCAGTACTTC.

The chain recombines TRBV6-1 with TRBJ1-2; TRBD1 agrees at 9 bases. CDR3 length equals 12 residues. J was trimmed by 11 bases and V by 6 bases; bases with no gene match: 7. Germline V CDR1 and CDR2: MNHNS, SASEGT. The CDR3 loop reads CASSRDREWYTF. The CDR3 DNA follows: TGTGCCAGCAGCCGGGACAGGGAGTGGTACACCTTC.

This sequence joins TRBV7-2 and TRBJ1-1; D gene uncertain. The ends were cut back, 5 bases at V and 5 bases at J, with 21 bases in the middle. From germline, CDR1 is SGHTA and CDR2 FQGNSA. The CDR3 is 16 amino acids. This chain's CDR3 is CASSTSRRGVGTEAFF. For the CDR3, the DNA is TGTGCCAGCAGCACTAGCCGCCGCGGGGTCGGTACTGAAGCTTTCTTT.

V is TRBV30 and J is TRBJ2-2, with a weak D call TRBD2 (7 bases). Germline CDR1 and CDR2: GTSNPN and SVGIG (reference sequence). The V gene lost 0 bases and the J gene lost 1 base, with 12 bases spanning the gap. There are 16 residues in the CDR3. CDR3: CAWSVQRGGNTGELFF. In DNA, the CDR3 is TGTGCCTGGAGTGTACAAAGGGGGGGGAACACCGGGGAGCTGTTTTTT. Full variable domain (remainder filled in from reference TRBV30 and TRBJ2-2): SQTIHQWPATLVQPVGSPLSLECTVEGTSNPNLYWYRQAAGRGLQLLFYSVGIGQISSEVPQNLSASRPQDRQFILSSKKLLLSDSGFYLCAWSVQRGGNTGELFFGEGSRLTVL.

The rearrangement links TRBV19 to TRBJ1-5; D gene uncertain. This CDR3 contains 13 residues. Germline-derived CDR1 and CDR2 are LNHDA and SQIVND (reference sequence). V lost 4 bases and J lost 5, with 9 bases in between. The CDR3 sequence: CASSRATYQPQHF. CDR3 nucleotide sequence: TGTGCCAGTAGTAGGGCCACTTATCAGCCCCAGCATTTT.

The V call is TRBV5-6, the J call TRBJ2-1; TRBD2 aligns across 9 bases. V lost 2 bases, J lost 9 bases, and 6 bases stayed unmatched. The V gene's germline CDR1 is SGHDT and CDR2 YYEEEE. The CDR3 runs 14 residues. CDR3 protein: CASSFLGLAVEQFF. The CDR3 DNA reads as TGTGCCAGCAGCTTCTTGGGACTAGCTGTTGAGCAGTTCTTC.

The chain has TRBV9 and TRBJ1-5, with 7 positions matching TRBD1. Losses at the gene ends were 0 bases for V and 5 bases for J; bases not matched to a gene: 8. The germline V gene has CDR1 SGDLS and CDR2 YYNGEE. The CDR3 sequence is 16 residues long. CDR3 residues: CASSVDPGTADQPQHF. The CDR3 nucleotides are TGTGCCAGCAGCGTAGACCCTGGGACAGCTGATCAGCCCCAGCATTTT.

V is TRBV30 and J is TRBJ1-5, with D tentatively TRBD1 (5 bases). With 0 bases removed from V and 7 bases from J, the gap between germline ends came to 19 bases. This CDR3 region has 16 residues. Germline CDR1 GTSNPN, CDR2 SVGIG (reference sequence). CDR3 sequence (DNA): TGTGCCTGGAGTGTAGGCTCCGGGGGTTTCCAACAGCCCCAGCATTTT. It translates to CAWSVGSGGFQQPQHF. Looking up the rest from reference TRBV30 and TRBJ1-5 gives the full variable domain: SQTIHQWPATLVQPVGSPLSLECTVEGTSNPNLYWYRQAAGRGLQLLFYSVGIGQISSEVPQNLSASRPQDRQFILSSKKLLLSDSGFYLCAWSVGSGGFQQPQHFGDGTRLSIL.

This sequence joins TRBV12-5 and TRBJ1-5; D might be TRBD1 (6 bases). V was clipped by 7 bases and J by 7 bases, with 14 bases between them. The germline gives CDR1 LGHNT, CDR2 FRNRAP. There are 13 residues in the CDR3. CDR3 sequence (DNA): TGTGCTAGTGCTCAAGGGGGGGCACAGCCCCAGCATTTT. Translation: CASAQGGAQPQHF. Full variable domain (missing parts from reference TRBV12-5 and TRBJ1-5): DARVTQTPRHKVTEMGQEVTMRCQPILGHNTVFWYRQTMMQGLELLAYFRNRAPLDDSGMPKDRFSAEMPDATLATLKIQPSEPRDSAVYFCASAQGGAQPQHFGDGTRLSIL.

The rearrangement joins TRBV5-1 to TRBJ1-1; tentative D call: TRBD1 (6 bases). The CDR3 spans 13 residues. Trimming took 0 bases from V and 10 from J, leaving 13 bases between them. The germline V gene has CDR1 SGHRS and CDR2 YFSETQ. Here the CDR3 reads CASSLEQLQGAFF. The CDR3 bases are TGCGCCAGCAGCTTGGAGCAACTACAGGGAGCTTTCTTT.

The rearrangement uses TRBV7-2 and TRBJ2-7; a possible D gene is TRBD2 (5 bases). The germline gives CDR1 SGHTA, CDR2 FQGNSA. Trimming removed 4 bases from V and 5 bases from J, with 18 bases in between. This CDR3 comprises 15 residues. The chain's CDR3 is CASSYYNEGADEQYF. The CDR3 nucleotides are TGTGCCAGCAGCTATTATAACGAGGGTGCCGACGAGCAGTACTTC.

This chain joins TRBV30 and TRBJ2-5; D perhaps matches TRBD2 (6 bases). Trimming removed 3 bases at V and 1 base at J, with 12 bases between. Per the germline V gene, CDR1 is GTSNPN and CDR2 is SVGIG (reference sequence). CDR3 length equals 14 residues. CDR3 in DNA: TGTGCCTGGAGACTAGCCGGTGCCCAAGAGACCCAGTACTTC. Translated: CAWRLAGAQETQYF.

This chain uses TRBV7-9 with TRBJ1-5, with 8 bases identical to TRBD1. Germline loops: CDR1 SEHNR, CDR2 FQNEAQ (reference sequence). With 4 bases clipped from V and 0 bases from J, the junction kept 5 bases outside the gene matches. This CDR3 contains 16 residues. CDR3 residues: CASSSSDRGSNQPQHF. CDR3 bases: TGTGCCAGCAGCTCTTCAGACAGGGGTAGCAATCAGCCCCAGCATTTT.

The V call is TRBV2, the J call TRBJ2-7, with 9 bases fitting TRBD2. CDR3 length: 13 residues. Germline V CDR1 and CDR2: SNHLY, FYNNEI. Trimming removed 8 bases from V and 3 bases from J; junction bases left unmatched: 5. The CDR3 nucleotides read TGTGCCAGCCGGCGGGAGGGCATCTACGAGCAGTACTTC. It is translated as CASRREGIYEQYF.

The CDR3 protein is CASSFVFQTAGANVLTF. The CDR3 DNA reads TGTGCCAGCAGCTTTGTGTTTCAGACAGCTGGGGCCAACGTCCTGACTTTC. V is TRBV7-8 and J is TRBJ2-6, with a weak D call TRBD1 (5 bases). The length of the CDR3 is 17 residues. V was shortened by 3 bases and J by 2 bases, with 14 bases between the two germline ends. Per the germline V gene, CDR1 is SGHVS and CDR2 is FQNEAQ. Variable domain in full (rest from reference TRBV7-8 and TRBJ2-6): GAGVSQSPRYKVAKRGQDVALRCDPISGHVSLFWYQQALGQGPEFLTYFQNEAQLDKSGLPSDRFFAERPEGSVSTLKIQRTQQEDSAVYLCASSFVFQTAGANVLTFGAGSRLTVL.

The V call is TRBV7-7, the J call TRBJ2-7; weak D call: TRBD1 (7 bases). Looked up from germline, CDR1 is SSHAT and CDR2 is FNYEAQ (reference sequence). Trimming took 2 bases from V and 4 from J, leaving 15 bases between them. CDR3 size: 15 residues. The CDR3 region is CASSLMEGAWYEQYF. CDR3 DNA sequence: TGTGCCAGCAGCTTAATGGAGGGGGCTTGGTACGAGCAGTACTTC.

The V gene is TRBV10-2, the J gene TRBJ1-2, with TRBD1 identical over 8 bases. The germline CDR1 and CDR2 sequences are WSHSY and SAAADI. CDR3 length: 14 residues. With V trimmed by 5 bases and J by 7 bases, 9 bases remained unmatched. As DNA, the CDR3 is TGCGCCAGCAGTTCCTCGACAGGGGCGAGTGGCTACACCTTC. Amino acids: CASSSSTGASGYTF.

This chain links TRBV19 with TRBJ2-5; D remains unclear. The CDR3 is 16 residues long. V lost 3 bases and J lost 4, with 18 bases in between. Looked up from germline, CDR1 is LNHDA and CDR2 is SQIVND (reference sequence). The CDR3 loop is CASSISGRASGETQYF. In DNA form, the CDR3 reads TGTGCCAGTAGTATTTCAGGCAGAGCCTCTGGAGAGACCCAGTACTTC.

The chain uses TRBV6-1 and TRBJ1-5; D is possibly TRBD1 (6 bases). V was pared by 7 bases and J by 4 bases, with 11 bases between. This CDR3 has 13 amino acids. Germline CDR1 reads MNHNS; CDR2 reads SASEGT. The CDR3 loop reads CASNLRGNQPQHF. CDR3 bases: TGTGCCAGCAATCTGAGGGGGAATCAGCCCCAGCATTTT.

This chain links TRBV5-4 with TRBJ1-2; 7 positions agree with TRBD1. The trim removed 2 bases at V and 4 bases at J, leaving 5 bases unmatched. Looked up from germline, CDR1 is SGHNT and CDR2 is YYREEE (reference sequence). The CDR3 sequence is 14 residues long. CDR3 loop: CASSFDRAGYGYTF. Here the CDR3 DNA reads TGTGCCAGCAGCTTTGACAGGGCGGGCTATGGCTACACCTTC. The variable domain in full, completed from reference TRBV5-4 and TRBJ1-2, reads ETGVTQSPTHLIKTRGQQVTLRCSSQSGHNTVSWYQQALGQGPQFIFQYYREEENGRGNFPPRFSGLQFPNYSSELNVNALELDDSALYLCASSFDRAGYGYTFGSGTRLTVV.

The chain carries TRBV4-2 and TRBJ2-1; a possible D gene is TRBD1 (6 bases). Trimming removed 1 base from V and 7 bases from J, with 11 bases in between. Germline assignment: CDR1 LGHNA and CDR2 YNFKEQ. The CDR3 contains 14 residues. The CDR3 bases are TGTGCCAGCAGCCAAGTTACTCAGGGGAATGAGCAGTTCTTC. Protein sequence: CASSQVTQGNEQFF.

V is TRBV19 and J is TRBJ2-7; 7 nucleotides align to TRBD1. This CDR3 comprises 15 residues. V was clipped by 2 bases and J by 0 bases; unmatched bases: 4. CDR1 and CDR2 (germline): LNHDA, SQIVND (reference sequence). The CDR3 coding sequence is TGTGCCAGTAGTATATCAGGGGACAGCTCCTACGAGCAGTACTTC. Residues: CASSISGDSSYEQYF.